The entry below gives a single TCR beta chain sequence along with its context. Germline CDR1 and CDR2: SNHLY and FYNNEI. The CDR3 sequence is 14 residues long. V was clipped by 1 base and J by 8 bases, with 13 bases between them. The data were obtained in a study of technical replicates of blood from a handful of donors. The protocol was immunoSEQ multiplex PCR, while the TCRdb copy is restricted to in-frame clones and leaves out a portion. The repertoire holds some 57,000 clones, with about 97% as singletons. The receptor's source is a human donor in good health. The rearrangement joins TRBV2 to TRBJ2-3; perhaps TRBD2 as D (5 bases). The source material was T cells isolated from PBMCs. The CDR3 nucleotides read TGTGCCAGCAGTGAAGGGTTGACGGGGAGTACGCAGTATTTT. It codes for CASSEGLTGSTQYF.